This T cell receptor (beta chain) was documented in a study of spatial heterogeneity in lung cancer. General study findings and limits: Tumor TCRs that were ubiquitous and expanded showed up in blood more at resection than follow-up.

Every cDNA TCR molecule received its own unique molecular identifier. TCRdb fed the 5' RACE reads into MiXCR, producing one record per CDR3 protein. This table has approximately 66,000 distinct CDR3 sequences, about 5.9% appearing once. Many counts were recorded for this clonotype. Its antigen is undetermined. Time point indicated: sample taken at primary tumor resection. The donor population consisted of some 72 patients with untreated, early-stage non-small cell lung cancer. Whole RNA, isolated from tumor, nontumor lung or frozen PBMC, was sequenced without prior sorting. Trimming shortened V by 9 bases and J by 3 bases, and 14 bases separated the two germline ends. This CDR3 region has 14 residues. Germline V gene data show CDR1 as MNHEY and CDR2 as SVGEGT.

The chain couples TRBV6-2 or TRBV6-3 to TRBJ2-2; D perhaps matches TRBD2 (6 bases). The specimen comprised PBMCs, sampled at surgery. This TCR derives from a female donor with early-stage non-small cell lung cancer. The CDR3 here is CASSWWEDTGELFF. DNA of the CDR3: TGTGCCAGTTCGTGGTGGGAGGACACCGGGGAGCTGTTTTTT.